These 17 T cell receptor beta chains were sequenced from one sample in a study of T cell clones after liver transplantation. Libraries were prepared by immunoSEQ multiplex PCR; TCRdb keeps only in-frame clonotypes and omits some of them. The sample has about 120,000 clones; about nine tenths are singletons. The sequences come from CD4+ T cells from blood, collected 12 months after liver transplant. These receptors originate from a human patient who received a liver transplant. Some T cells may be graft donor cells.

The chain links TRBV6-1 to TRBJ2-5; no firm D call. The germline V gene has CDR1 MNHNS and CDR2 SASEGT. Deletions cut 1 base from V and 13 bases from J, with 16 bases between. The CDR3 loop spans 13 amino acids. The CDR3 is CASSEDGSRRGYF. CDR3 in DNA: TGTGCCAGCAGTGAAGATGGCAGCCGGCGAGGGTACTTC.

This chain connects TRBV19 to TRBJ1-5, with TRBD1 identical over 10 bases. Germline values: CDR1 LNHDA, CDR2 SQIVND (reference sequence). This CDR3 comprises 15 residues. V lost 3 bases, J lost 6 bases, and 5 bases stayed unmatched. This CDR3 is CASSIVGQGGQPQHF. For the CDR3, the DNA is TGTGCCAGTAGTATTGTAGGACAGGGGGGTCAGCCCCAGCATTTT.

CDR3: CASSSQYGEQYF. CDR3 nucleotide sequence: TGTGCCAGCAGCTCTCAGTATGGGGAGCAGTACTTC. The chain couples TRBV5-4 to TRBJ2-7; no clear D gene. The CDR3 loop spans 12 amino acids. V lost 3 bases and J lost 7, with 11 bases in between. Germline V lookup: CDR1 SGHNT, CDR2 YYREEE (reference sequence). Full variable domain (missing parts from reference TRBV5-4 and TRBJ2-7): ETGVTQSPTHLIKTRGQQVTLRCSSQSGHNTVSWYQQALGQGPQFIFQYYREEENGRGNFPPRFSGLQFPNYSSELNVNALELDDSALYLCASSSQYGEQYFGPGTRLTVT.

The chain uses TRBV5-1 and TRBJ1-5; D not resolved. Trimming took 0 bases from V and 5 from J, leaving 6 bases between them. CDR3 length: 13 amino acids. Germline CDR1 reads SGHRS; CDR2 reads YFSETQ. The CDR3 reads CASSLGPDQPQHF. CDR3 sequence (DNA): TGCGCCAGCAGCTTGGGTCCGGATCAGCCCCAGCATTTT.

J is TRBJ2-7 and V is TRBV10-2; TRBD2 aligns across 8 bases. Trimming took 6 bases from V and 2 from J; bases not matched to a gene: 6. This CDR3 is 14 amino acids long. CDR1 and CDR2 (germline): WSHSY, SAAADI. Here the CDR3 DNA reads TGCGCCAGCAGCGATAGCGGGGCAACCTACGAGCAGTACTTC. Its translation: CASSDSGATYEQYF.

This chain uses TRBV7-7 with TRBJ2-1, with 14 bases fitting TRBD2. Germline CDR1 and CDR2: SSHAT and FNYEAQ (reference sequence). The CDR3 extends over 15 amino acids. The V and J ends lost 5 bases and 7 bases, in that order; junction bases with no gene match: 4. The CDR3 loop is CASSPGTSGSNEQFF. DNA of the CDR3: TGTGCCAGCAGCCCCGGGACTAGCGGGAGTAATGAGCAGTTCTTC.

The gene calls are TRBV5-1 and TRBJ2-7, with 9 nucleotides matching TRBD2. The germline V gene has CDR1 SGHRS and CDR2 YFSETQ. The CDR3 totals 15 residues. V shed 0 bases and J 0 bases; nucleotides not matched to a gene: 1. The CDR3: CASSLERGASYEQYF. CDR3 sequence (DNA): TGCGCCAGCAGCTTGGAGCGGGGGGCCTCCTACGAGCAGTACTTC.

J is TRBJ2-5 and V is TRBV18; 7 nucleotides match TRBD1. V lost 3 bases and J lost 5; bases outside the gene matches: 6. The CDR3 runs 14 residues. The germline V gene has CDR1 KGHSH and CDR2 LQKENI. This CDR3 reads CASSPKGATETQYF. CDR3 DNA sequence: TGTGCCAGCTCACCCAAGGGGGCCACGGAGACCCAGTACTTC.

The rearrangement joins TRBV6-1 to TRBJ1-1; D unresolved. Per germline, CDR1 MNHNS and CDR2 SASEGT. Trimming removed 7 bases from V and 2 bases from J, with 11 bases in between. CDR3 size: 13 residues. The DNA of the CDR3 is TGTGCCAGCATTGTCGGGGTCAACACTGAAGCTTTCTTT. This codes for CASIVGVNTEAFF.

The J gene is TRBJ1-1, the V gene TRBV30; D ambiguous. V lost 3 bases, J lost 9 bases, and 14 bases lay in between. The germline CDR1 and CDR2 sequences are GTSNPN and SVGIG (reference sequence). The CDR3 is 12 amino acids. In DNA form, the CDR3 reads TGTGCCTGGAGACCCTCCCACGTTCAAGCTTTCTTT. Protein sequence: CAWRPSHVQAFF.

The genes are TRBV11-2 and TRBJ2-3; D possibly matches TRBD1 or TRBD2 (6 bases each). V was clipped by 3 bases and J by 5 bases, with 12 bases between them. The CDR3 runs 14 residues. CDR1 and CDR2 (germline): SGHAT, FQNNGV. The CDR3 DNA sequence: TGTGCCAGCAGCTTGGGGGGCGCGGAAGATACGCAGTATTTT. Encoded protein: CASSLGGAEDTQYF.

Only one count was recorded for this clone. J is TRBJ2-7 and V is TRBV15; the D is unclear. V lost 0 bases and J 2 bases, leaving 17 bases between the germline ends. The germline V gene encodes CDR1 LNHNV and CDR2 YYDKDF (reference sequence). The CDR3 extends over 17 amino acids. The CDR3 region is CATSRDRISGGAYEQYF. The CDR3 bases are TGTGCCACCAGCAGAGATCGAATCTCCGGCGGCGCCTACGAGCAGTACTTC.

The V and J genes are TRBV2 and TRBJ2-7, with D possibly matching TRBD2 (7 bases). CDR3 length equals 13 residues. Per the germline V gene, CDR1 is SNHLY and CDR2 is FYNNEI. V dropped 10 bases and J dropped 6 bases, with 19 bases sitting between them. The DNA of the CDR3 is TGTGCCATCGGGGGGCGGGGCTCCATCGAGCAGTACTTC. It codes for CAIGGRGSIEQYF.

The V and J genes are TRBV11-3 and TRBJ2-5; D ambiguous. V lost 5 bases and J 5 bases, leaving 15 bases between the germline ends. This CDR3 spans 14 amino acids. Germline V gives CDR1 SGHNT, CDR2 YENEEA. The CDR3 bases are TGTGCCAGCAGCGCGGACGTATCACGGGAGACCCAGTACTTC. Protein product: CASSADVSRETQYF.

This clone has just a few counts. The CDR3, as DNA: TGTGCCATCACCCGATCGGGCTCGGACGGCTACACCTTC. The encoded protein is CAITRSGSDGYTF. The chain uses TRBV10-3 and TRBJ1-2, with D unclear. There are 13 residues in the CDR3. CDR1 and CDR2 from the germline V gene are ENHRY and SYGVKD. Trimming cost V 7 bases and J 8 bases, with 17 bases left between them.

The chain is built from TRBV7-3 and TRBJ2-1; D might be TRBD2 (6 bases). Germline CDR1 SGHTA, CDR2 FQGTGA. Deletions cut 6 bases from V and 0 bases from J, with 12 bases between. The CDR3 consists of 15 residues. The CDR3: CASSYIAASYNEQFF. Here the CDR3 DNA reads TGTGCCAGCAGTTATATAGCGGCCTCCTACAATGAGCAGTTCTTC. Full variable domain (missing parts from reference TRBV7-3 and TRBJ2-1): GAGVSQTPSNKVTEKGKYVELRCDPISGHTALYWYRQSLGQGPEFLIYFQGTGAADDSGLPNDRFFAVRPEGSVSTLKIQRTERGDSAVYLCASSYIAASYNEQFFGPGTRLTVL.

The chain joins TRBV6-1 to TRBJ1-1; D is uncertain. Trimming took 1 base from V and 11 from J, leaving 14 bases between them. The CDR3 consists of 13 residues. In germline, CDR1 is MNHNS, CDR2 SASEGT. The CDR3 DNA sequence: TGTGCCAGCAGTGAAGTATCCGGCAGACGGGCTTTCTTT. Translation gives CASSEVSGRRAFF.